These 19 T cell receptor beta chains came from one sample sequenced in a study of blood T cell repertoires in COVID-19. Only in-frame clones appear in the TCRdb table, and some are missing; sequencing was by immunoSEQ multiplex PCR. The repertoire has 200,000 to 250,000 clones, 85% to 90% of them found once; the top ten carry roughly 2.6%. The source material was peripheral blood. All receptors derive from a woman in her fifties or sixties with acute or convalescent COVID-19.

This clone was seen more than once but under ten times. The chain has TRBV4-1 and TRBJ2-5; 7 bases line up with TRBD2. CDR1 and CDR2 from the germline V gene are MGHRA and YSYEKL. With 4 bases clipped from V and 5 bases from J, the junction kept 7 bases outside the gene matches. The CDR3 is 14 residues long. The CDR3 DNA reads as TGCGCCAGCAGCCTGTGGACTAGTCGGGAGACCCAGTACTTC. This sequence encodes CASSLWTSRETQYF.

The genes are TRBV10-3 and TRBJ2-1; 14 bases are a match to TRBD2. Per the germline V gene, CDR1 is ENHRY and CDR2 is SYGVKD. V gave up 6 bases and J gave up 4 bases; unmatched junction bases: 8. The CDR3 is 17 amino acids. CDR3 nucleotide sequence: TGTGCCATCAGCCCCGAGACTAGCGGGGGGGGGTACAATGAGCAGTTCTTC. The encoded protein is CAISPETSGGGYNEQFF.

The sample holds one count of this clone. The genes are TRBV10-3 and TRBJ2-1; 7 positions agree with TRBD1. V gave up 3 bases and J gave up 0 bases; unmatched junction bases: 2. CDR3 length: 15 amino acids. Germline CDR1 and CDR2: ENHRY and SYGVKD. CDR3 region: CAISERQGSYNEQFF. For the CDR3, the DNA is TGTGCCATCAGTGAAAGACAGGGCTCCTACAATGAGCAGTTCTTC.

This clone was seen a few times. The V and J genes are TRBV5-1 and TRBJ1-2, with 7 bases aligning to TRBD1. Germline trimming cut 1 base from V and 2 bases from J; bases unmatched to any gene: 2. The germline V gene has CDR1 SGHRS and CDR2 YFSETQ. This CDR3 has 14 amino acids. The CDR3 spells CASSLSQGNYGYTF. CDR3 DNA: TGCGCCAGCAGCTTGTCACAGGGGAACTATGGCTACACCTTC.

The chain couples TRBV12-5 to TRBJ1-5; D is perhaps TRBD1 (5 bases). From germline, CDR1 is LGHNT and CDR2 FRNRAP. V dropped 6 bases and J dropped 3 bases, with 9 bases sitting between them. The CDR3 extends over 13 amino acids. The CDR3 nucleotides read TGTGCTAGTGGCCCAGGGCCCAATCAGCCCCAGCATTTT. Residues: CASGPGPNQPQHF.

The chain combines TRBV3-1 (or the pseudogene TRBV3-2) with TRBJ1-4; D may be TRBD1 (5 bases). The CDR3 extends over 17 amino acids. V was cut by 0 bases and J by 1 base, with 12 bases left in between. Germline-derived CDR1 and CDR2 are LGHDT and YNNKEL (reference sequence). The CDR3 sequence is CASSQDKGGQTNEKLFF. The DNA of the CDR3 is TGTGCCAGCAGCCAAGATAAGGGTGGACAAACTAATGAAAAACTGTTTTTT.

This clone was observed a few times. The chain uses TRBV19 and TRBJ2-7, with 9 bases aligning to TRBD1. The CDR3 is 14 amino acids. Germline V CDR1 and CDR2: LNHDA, SQIVND (reference sequence). Germline trimming cut 6 bases from V and 3 bases from J; bases unmatched to any gene: 6. The CDR3 nucleotides read TGTGCCAGTAGGGACAGGGGACGTAGCTACGAGCAGTACTTC. Amino acids: CASRDRGRSYEQYF.

The chain uses TRBV27 and TRBJ2-2; maybe TRBD1 (5 bases). This CDR3 region has 13 residues. CDR1 is MNHEY, CDR2 SMNVEV, per germline (reference sequence). Deletions cut 5 bases from V and 7 bases from J, with 11 bases between. The CDR3 nucleotides are TGTGCCAGCAGTGTCACAGGAATCGGGGAGCTGTTTTTT. Amino acid sequence: CASSVTGIGELFF.

This chain links TRBV7-9 with TRBJ1-4; D not resolved. V was pared by 4 bases and J by 8 bases, with 14 bases between. The CDR3 is made up of 14 amino acids. CDR1 SEHNR and CDR2 FQNEAQ come from the germline V gene (reference sequence). The chain's CDR3 is CASSSREGGEKLFF. The CDR3 nucleotides are TGTGCCAGCAGCTCCCGAGAGGGTGGGGAAAAACTGTTTTTT.

The CDR3 loop is CASSGGTGLGYTEAFF. The DNA for the CDR3 is TGTGCCAGCAGTGGAGGTACAGGATTGGGCTACACTGAAGCTTTCTTT. V is TRBV6-1 and J is TRBJ1-1, with D perhaps TRBD1 (5 bases). The V end lost 4 bases, the J end lost 3 bases, and 18 bases lay between the germline ends. The CDR3 extends over 16 amino acids. CDR1 and CDR2 (germline): MNHNS, SASEGT.

J is TRBJ2-3 and V is TRBV7-3; 8 nucleotides align to TRBD2. The CDR3 covers 17 residues. After removal of 0 bases from V and 2 bases from J, the junction contained 7 bases not matched to a gene. The V gene's germline CDR1 is SGHTA and CDR2 FQGTGA. The CDR3 DNA reads as TGTGCCAGCAGCTTAACCTTCCGGGGGGGCGACACAGATACGCAGTATTTT. Translated: CASSLTFRGGDTDTQYF.

This sequence joins TRBV7-8 and TRBJ1-5, with no clear D. Germline CDR1 is SGHVS and CDR2 is FQNEAQ. The CDR3 is 13 amino acids. V lost 8 bases, J lost 4 bases, and 12 bases lay in between. CDR3 sequence: CASRPRGNQPQHF. CDR3 in DNA: TGTGCCAGCCGGCCGAGAGGTAATCAGCCCCAGCATTTT.

This sequence joins TRBV2 and TRBJ1-2; 8 positions agree with TRBD1. V shed 6 bases and J 5 bases; nucleotides not matched to a gene: 11. Per the germline V gene, CDR1 is SNHLY and CDR2 is FYNNEI. This CDR3 comprises 15 residues. The DNA of the CDR3 is TGTGCCAGCAGCCTGAAGGACAGGGAGGGATATGGCTACACCTTC. It encodes CASSLKDREGYGYTF.

V and J are TRBV7-9 and TRBJ2-5; TRBD1 might be the D (6 bases). This CDR3 contains 17 residues. V was pared by 1 base and J by 4 bases, with 19 bases between. The germline CDR1 and CDR2 sequences are SEHNR and FQNEAQ (reference sequence). CDR3: CASSLERASRGLETQYF. CDR3 nucleotides: TGTGCCAGCAGCTTAGAAAGGGCTAGCAGGGGCTTAGAGACCCAGTACTTC.

On this clone itself: Relative to the germline gene, one junction end is altered; a read error may explain this. The V call is TRBV3-1 (or the pseudogene TRBV3-2), the J call TRBJ1-3, with TRBD1 as a possible D gene (6 bases). The CDR3 runs 15 residues. The germline V gene encodes CDR1 LGHDT and CDR2 YNNKEL (reference sequence). The CDR3 region is CASSQVGRGGYTIYF. In nucleotides, the CDR3 is TGTGCCAGCAGCCAAGTTGGCAGGGGTGGATACACCATATATTTT.

In DNA form, the CDR3 reads TGTGCCAGCAGCTTCTCAGGGTCCGGGGCCAACGTCCTGACTTTC. Protein product: CASSFSGSGANVLTF. The genes are TRBV11-3 and TRBJ2-6; a weak D match, TRBD1 (5 bases). CDR3 length: 15 amino acids. In germline, CDR1 is SGHNT, CDR2 YENEEA. Trimming took 3 bases from V and 4 from J, leaving 10 bases between them.

J is TRBJ1-3 and V is TRBV5-1; a weak D match, TRBD1 (5 bases). Germline V gene sequence: CDR1 SGHRS, CDR2 YFSETQ. The CDR3 contains 15 residues. V gave up 4 bases and J gave up 0 bases, with 11 bases separating them. CDR3 region: CASSKTVSSGNTIYF. The CDR3 nucleotides are TGCGCCAGCAGCAAGACAGTTAGCTCTGGAAACACCATATATTTT. The full variable domain, in which reference TRBV5-1 and TRBJ1-3 provide the parts outside the CDR3, is KAGVTQTPRYLIKTRGQQVTLSCSPISGHRSVSWYQQTPGQGLQFLFEYFSETQRNKGNFPGRFSGRQFSNSRSEMNVSTLELGDSALYLCASSKTVSSGNTIYFGEGSWLTVV.

The chain recombines TRBV6-5 with TRBJ1-5; no firm D call. The germline CDR1 and CDR2 sequences are MNHEY and SVGAGI. The CDR3 sequence is 14 residues long. The ends were cut back, 3 bases at V and 1 base at J, with 7 bases in the middle. The CDR3 sequence: CASSYGGSNQPQHF. CDR3 nucleotides: TGTGCCAGCAGTTATGGAGGGAGCAATCAGCCCCAGCATTTT.

V is TRBV7-2 and J is TRBJ1-1, with TRBD1 identical over 12 bases. CDR1 and CDR2 (germline): SGHTA, FQGNSA. This CDR3 is built from 15 residues. Trimming took 4 bases from V and 3 from J; bases not matched to a gene: 3. CDR3 protein: CASSSRDRGHTEAFF. For the CDR3, the DNA is TGTGCCAGCAGCTCCCGGGACAGGGGGCACACTGAAGCTTTCTTT.